The rows below give T cell receptor beta chains drawn from one sample of a study of blood T cell repertoires in COVID-19. Some clones are missing from TCRdb's copy, which holds only in-frame ones; the method was immunoSEQ multiplex PCR. In the table there are around 250,000 clones, about four fifths of which are singletons. What was sequenced was peripheral blood. Source of these receptors: a woman between 40 and 55 years old who had recovered from COVID-19. The CDR3 runs from the conserved cysteine through the conserved F or W. A D gene is named only where the DNA matches it firmly. Clone size appears in some rows only: once, few, many, or a class for an expanded clone.

v_call: TRBV30; d_call: .; clone_size: .; j_call: TRBJ2-3; cdr3_aa: CAWSGLGAGGADTQYF; cdr3_nt: TGTGCCTGGAGTGGCCTGGGGGCCGGTGGGGCAGATACGCAGTATTTT
v_call: TRBV4-1; d_call: TRBD1; clone_size: .; j_call: TRBJ1-4; cdr3_aa: CASSQTGVIVSNEKLFF; cdr3_nt: TGCGCCAGCAGCCAGACAGGGGTTATAGTGTCTAATGAAAAACTGTTTTTT
v_call: TRBV3-1/TRBV3-2; d_call: TRBD2; clone_size: once; j_call: TRBJ2-1; cdr3_aa: CASRQPGLAGGGQFF; cdr3_nt: TGTGCCAGCAGACAACCGGGACTAGCGGGAGGGGGGCAGTTCTTC
v_call: TRBV29-1; d_call: TRBD1; clone_size: .; j_call: TRBJ2-7; cdr3_aa: CSVAGQGLYEQYF; cdr3_nt: TGCAGCGTTGCAGGACAGGGGCTCTACGAGCAGTACTTC
v_call: TRBV2; d_call: .; clone_size: .; j_call: TRBJ1-3; cdr3_aa: CASREGNSGNTIYF; cdr3_nt: TGTGCCAGCAGGGAGGGAAACTCTGGAAACACCATATATTTT
v_call: TRBV19; d_call: TRBD2; clone_size: .; j_call: TRBJ2-7; cdr3_aa: CASSNRGEAYEQYF; cdr3_nt: TGTGCCAGTAGTAATCGGGGGGAAGCCTACGAGCAGTACTTC
v_call: TRBV3-1/TRBV3-2; d_call: TRBD1; clone_size: .; j_call: TRBJ2-7; cdr3_aa: CASSQEFSTGYEQYF; cdr3_nt: TGTGCCAGCAGCCAAGAATTTTCGACAGGGTACGAGCAGTACTTC
v_call: TRBV7-9; d_call: .; clone_size: few; j_call: TRBJ1-1; cdr3_aa: CASSARGGMNTEAFF; cdr3_nt: TGTGCCAGCAGCGCAAGGGGTGGTATGAACACTGAAGCTTTCTTT
v_call: TRBV5-8; d_call: .; clone_size: .; j_call: TRBJ1-3; cdr3_aa: CASSRRNTIYF; cdr3_nt: TGTGCCAGCAGCCGTAGAAACACCATATATTTT
v_call: TRBV6-5; d_call: TRBD1; clone_size: .; j_call: TRBJ1-4; cdr3_aa: CASRETGTKLFF; cdr3_nt: TGTGCCAGCAGGGAGACAGGGACGAAACTGTTTTTT
v_call: TRBV10-2; d_call: .; clone_size: .; j_call: TRBJ2-5; cdr3_aa: CASFGGGPGETQYF; cdr3_nt: TGCGCCAGCTTTGGGGGGGGCCCGGGGGAGACCCAGTACTTC
v_call: TRBV20-1; d_call: .; clone_size: .; j_call: TRBJ2-5; cdr3_aa: CSASAYETQYF; cdr3_nt: TGCAGTGCTAGCGCGTACGAGACCCAGTACTTC
v_call: TRBV19; d_call: TRBD1; clone_size: .; j_call: TRBJ2-5; cdr3_aa: CASSIVGGTGGETQYF; cdr3_nt: TGTGCCAGTAGTATAGTGGGGGGGACAGGGGGAGAGACCCAGTACTTC
v_call: TRBV19; d_call: TRBD1; clone_size: .; j_call: TRBJ2-2; cdr3_aa: CASSTLDRGAGELFF; cdr3_nt: TGTGCCAGTAGTACACTAGACAGGGGAGCCGGGGAGCTGTTTTTT
v_call: TRBV3-1/TRBV3-2; d_call: .; clone_size: .; j_call: TRBJ1-6; cdr3_aa: CASSLYNLPLHF; cdr3_nt: TGTGCCAGCAGTCTTTATAACTTACCCCTCCACTTT
v_call: TRBV6-6; d_call: TRBD2; clone_size: few; j_call: TRBJ2-7; cdr3_aa: CASSYGLAATYEQYF; cdr3_nt: TGTGCCAGCAGTTACGGACTAGCGGCGACCTACGAGCAGTACTTC
v_call: TRBV14; d_call: .; clone_size: .; j_call: TRBJ1-4; cdr3_aa: CASSQDSRLHNEKLFF; cdr3_nt: TGTGCCAGCAGCCAAGATTCCAGACTTCATAATGAAAAACTGTTTTTT
v_call: TRBV7-9; d_call: TRBD1; clone_size: .; j_call: TRBJ2-7; cdr3_aa: CASSFWKARTGDGDEQYF; cdr3_nt: TGTGCCAGCAGCTTTTGGAAGGCACGAACAGGGGACGGCGACGAGCAGTACTTC
v_call: TRBV27; d_call: .; clone_size: .; j_call: TRBJ1-4; cdr3_aa: CASKPRGFEKLFF; cdr3_nt: TGTGCCAGCAAACCCAGGGGATTTGAAAAACTGTTTTTT
v_call: TRBV5-1; d_call: .; clone_size: .; j_call: TRBJ2-1; cdr3_aa: CASSNRQGYEQFF; cdr3_nt: TGCGCCAGCAGCAACCGCCAGGGCTATGAGCAGTTCTTC
v_call: TRBV2; d_call: TRBD1; clone_size: .; j_call: TRBJ2-2; cdr3_aa: CASNAGQGDRELFF; cdr3_nt: TGTGCCAGCAATGCGGGACAGGGGGACCGGGAGCTGTTTTTT
v_call: TRBV19; d_call: .; clone_size: .; j_call: TRBJ2-2; cdr3_aa: CASSTAGTHNTGELFF; cdr3_nt: TGTGCCAGTAGTACGGCCGGGACACATAACACCGGGGAGCTGTTTTTT
v_call: TRBV5-4; d_call: TRBD1; clone_size: .; j_call: TRBJ1-4; cdr3_aa: CASSKPGQQNEKLFF; cdr3_nt: TGTGCCAGCAGTAAGCCGGGACAGCAGAATGAAAAACTGTTTTTT
v_call: TRBV7-9; d_call: TRBD1; clone_size: .; j_call: TRBJ1-5; cdr3_aa: CASSHPIGSGTENQPQHF; cdr3_nt: TGTGCCAGCAGCCACCCCATCGGATCCGGGACAGAAAATCAGCCCCAGCATTTT
v_call: TRBV11-2; d_call: .; clone_size: .; j_call: TRBJ2-7; cdr3_aa: CASSPTQGSYEQYF; cdr3_nt: TGTGCCAGCAGCCCAACCCAGGGTTCCTACGAGCAGTACTTC
v_call: TRBV7-8; d_call: TRBD1; clone_size: .; j_call: TRBJ2-2; cdr3_aa: CASSSDRENTGELFF; cdr3_nt: TGTGCCAGCAGCTCCGACAGGGAAAACACCGGGGAGCTGTTTTTT
v_call: TRBV6-5; d_call: .; clone_size: .; j_call: TRBJ1-2; cdr3_aa: CASRKSGFYGYTF; cdr3_nt: TGTGCCAGCAGGAAGTCAGGATTCTATGGCTACACCTTC
v_call: TRBV5-1; d_call: TRBD2; clone_size: .; j_call: TRBJ2-7; cdr3_aa: CASSFLERGEQYF; cdr3_nt: TGCGCCAGCAGCTTCCTAGAGCGGGGCGAGCAGTACTTC
v_call: TRBV10-3; d_call: TRBD1; clone_size: few; j_call: TRBJ2-1; cdr3_aa: CAIRNRGIDEQFF; cdr3_nt: TGTGCCATCAGGAACAGGGGAATCGATGAGCAGTTCTTC
v_call: TRBV7-9; d_call: .; clone_size: .; j_call: TRBJ2-7; cdr3_aa: CASSLVAGMSNYEQYF; cdr3_nt: TGTGCCAGCAGCTTAGTTGCGGGAATGTCCAATTACGAGCAGTACTTC
v_call: TRBV28; d_call: TRBD2; clone_size: .; j_call: TRBJ2-1; cdr3_aa: CASSSPNRGDEQFF; cdr3_nt: TGTGCCAGCAGTTCCCCAAATCGGGGGGATGAGCAGTTCTTC
v_call: TRBV4-1; d_call: TRBD1; clone_size: .; j_call: TRBJ1-1; cdr3_aa: CASSQAGQPNTEAFF; cdr3_nt: TGCGCCAGCAGCCAGGCGGGACAGCCGAACACTGAAGCTTTCTTT
v_call: TRBV20-1; d_call: .; clone_size: .; j_call: TRBJ1-4; cdr3_aa: CSAPRGLKLFF; cdr3_nt: TGCAGTGCTCCTAGGGGACTAAAACTGTTTTTT
v_call: TRBV28; d_call: TRBD1; clone_size: .; j_call: TRBJ2-7; cdr3_aa: CASSQHWGQMKVYEQYF; cdr3_nt: TGTGCCAGCAGCCAACACTGGGGACAGATGAAGGTCTACGAGCAGTACTTC
v_call: TRBV6-5; d_call: TRBD1; clone_size: .; j_call: TRBJ1-2; cdr3_aa: CASTTGGAGNYGYTF; cdr3_nt: TGTGCCAGCACCACAGGGGGAGCCGGGAACTATGGCTACACCTTC
v_call: TRBV5-5; d_call: .; clone_size: once; j_call: TRBJ2-5; cdr3_aa: CASSFPYQETQYF; cdr3_nt: TGTGCCAGCAGCTTCCCTTACCAAGAGACCCAGTACTTC
v_call: TRBV18; d_call: TRBD1; clone_size: few; j_call: TRBJ1-1; cdr3_aa: CASSSGTDTEAFF; cdr3_nt: TGTGCCAGCTCGTCCGGGACAGACACTGAAGCTTTCTTT
v_call: TRBV23-1; d_call: TRBD1; clone_size: .; j_call: TRBJ1-5; cdr3_aa: CASRTGGGSNQPQHF; cdr3_nt: TGCGCCAGCAGAACAGGGGGGGGTAGCAATCAGCCCCAGCATTTT
v_call: TRBV7-2; d_call: .; clone_size: .; j_call: TRBJ2-5; cdr3_aa: CASSWGQLYQETQYF; cdr3_nt: TGTGCCAGCAGCTGGGGCCAGCTTTACCAAGAGACCCAGTACTTC
v_call: TRBV5-1; d_call: TRBD1; clone_size: once; j_call: TRBJ2-3; cdr3_aa: CASSSWDSRDTQYF; cdr3_nt: TGCGCCAGCAGCTCTTGGGACAGCCGAGATACGCAGTATTTT
v_call: TRBV5-1; d_call: .; clone_size: .; j_call: TRBJ2-1; cdr3_aa: CASSDYNEQFF; cdr3_nt: TGCGCCAGCTCAGACTACAATGAGCAGTTCTTC
v_call: TRBV23-1; d_call: .; clone_size: .; j_call: TRBJ1-4; cdr3_aa: CASSPPEEQGGNGPNEKLFF; cdr3_nt: TGCGCCAGCAGTCCCCCCGAGGAACAGGGCGGTAATGGACCTAATGAAAAACTGTTTTTT
v_call: TRBV29-1; d_call: TRBD2; clone_size: .; j_call: TRBJ2-2; cdr3_aa: CSVVGAGGGPTGELFF; cdr3_nt: TGCAGCGTTGTGGGTGCCGGGGGGGGCCCCACCGGGGAGCTGTTTTTT
v_call: TRBV19; d_call: .; clone_size: few; j_call: TRBJ2-7; cdr3_aa: CASGDRTYEQYF; cdr3_nt: TGTGCCAGTGGTGACAGGACCTACGAGCAGTACTTC
v_call: TRBV5-1; d_call: TRBD2; clone_size: few; j_call: TRBJ2-1; cdr3_aa: CASSGGLAEINEQFF; cdr3_nt: TGCGCCAGCAGCGGGGGACTAGCGGAGATCAATGAGCAGTTCTTC
v_call: TRBV6-1; d_call: .; clone_size: once; j_call: TRBJ1-5; cdr3_aa: CASSDRFRGHSTNQPQHF; cdr3_nt: TGTGCCAGCAGTGATCGGTTTCGTGGACATAGCACCAATCAGCCCCAGCATTTT
v_call: TRBV7-9; d_call: TRBD1; clone_size: .; j_call: TRBJ2-5; cdr3_aa: CASSFGGQGGETQYF; cdr3_nt: TGTGCCAGCAGCTTTGGGGGACAGGGGGGAGAGACCCAGTACTTC
v_call: TRBV5-4; d_call: TRBD1; clone_size: .; j_call: TRBJ2-1; cdr3_aa: CASSPGQGGGEQFF; cdr3_nt: TGTGCCAGCAGTCCGGGACAGGGGGGAGGTGAGCAGTTCTTC
v_call: TRBV6-1; d_call: .; clone_size: .; j_call: TRBJ2-6; cdr3_aa: CASSEQGVAGANVLTF; cdr3_nt: TGTGCCAGTAGTGAACAAGGGGTAGCTGGGGCCAACGTCCTGACTTTC
v_call: TRBV7-2; d_call: TRBD1; clone_size: .; j_call: TRBJ2-4; cdr3_aa: CASSFLDRGKNIQYF; cdr3_nt: TGTGCCAGCAGCTTCCTGGACAGGGGCAAAAACATTCAGTACTTC